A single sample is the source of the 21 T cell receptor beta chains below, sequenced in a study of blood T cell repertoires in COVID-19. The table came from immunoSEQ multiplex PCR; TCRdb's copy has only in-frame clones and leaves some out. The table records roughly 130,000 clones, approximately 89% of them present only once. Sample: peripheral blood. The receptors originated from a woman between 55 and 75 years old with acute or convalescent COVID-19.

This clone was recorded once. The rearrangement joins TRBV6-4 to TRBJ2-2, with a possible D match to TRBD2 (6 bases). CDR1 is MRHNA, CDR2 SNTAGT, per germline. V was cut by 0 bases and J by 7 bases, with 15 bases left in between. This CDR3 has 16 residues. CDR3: CASSDSTSGGHGELFF. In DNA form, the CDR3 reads TGTGCCAGCAGTGACTCGACTAGTGGGGGTCACGGGGAGCTGTTTTTT.

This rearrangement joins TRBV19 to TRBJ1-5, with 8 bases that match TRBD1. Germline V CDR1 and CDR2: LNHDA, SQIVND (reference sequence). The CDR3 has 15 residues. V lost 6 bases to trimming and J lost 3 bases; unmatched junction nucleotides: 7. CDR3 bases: TGTGCCAGTAGCCCTGGACAGGGCCCCAATCAGCCCCAGCATTTT. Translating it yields CASSPGQGPNQPQHF.

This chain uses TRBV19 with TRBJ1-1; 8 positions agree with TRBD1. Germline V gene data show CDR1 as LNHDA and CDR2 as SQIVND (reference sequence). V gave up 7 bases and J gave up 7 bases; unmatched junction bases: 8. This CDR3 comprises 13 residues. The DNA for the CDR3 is TGTGCCAGTACCTTCTTCGACAGGGGTGAAGCTTTCTTT. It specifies CASTFFDRGEAFF.

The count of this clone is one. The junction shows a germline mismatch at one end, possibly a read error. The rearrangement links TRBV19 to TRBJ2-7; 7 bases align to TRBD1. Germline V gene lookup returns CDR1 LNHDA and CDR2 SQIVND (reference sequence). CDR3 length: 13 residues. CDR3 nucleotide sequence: TGTGTCAGTACCCCACAGGGGTTGGGCGAGCAGTACTTC. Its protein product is CVSTPQGLGEQYF.

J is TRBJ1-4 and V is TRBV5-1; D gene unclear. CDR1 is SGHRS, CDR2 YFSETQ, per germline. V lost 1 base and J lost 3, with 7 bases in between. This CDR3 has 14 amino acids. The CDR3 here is CASSLSQANEKLFF. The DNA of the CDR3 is TGCGCCAGCAGCTTGAGCCAGGCTAATGAAAAACTGTTTTTT.

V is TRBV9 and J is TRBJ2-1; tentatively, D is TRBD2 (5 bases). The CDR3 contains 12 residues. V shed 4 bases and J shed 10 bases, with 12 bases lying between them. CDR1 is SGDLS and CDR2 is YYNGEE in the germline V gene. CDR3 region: CASSPDGLEQFF. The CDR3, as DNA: TGTGCCAGCAGCCCGGACGGACTCGAGCAGTTCTTC. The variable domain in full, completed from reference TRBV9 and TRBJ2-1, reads DSGVTQTPKHLITATGQRVTLRCSPRSGDLSVYWYQQSLDQGLQFLIQYYNGEERAKGNILERFSAQQFPDLHSELNLSSLELGDSALYFCASSPDGLEQFFGPGTRLTVL.

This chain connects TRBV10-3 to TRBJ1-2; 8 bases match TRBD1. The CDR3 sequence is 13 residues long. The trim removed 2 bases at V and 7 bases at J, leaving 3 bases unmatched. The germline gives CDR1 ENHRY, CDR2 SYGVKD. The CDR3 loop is CAISEPGGRGYTF. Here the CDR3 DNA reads TGTGCCATCAGTGAGCCAGGGGGCCGTGGCTACACCTTC.

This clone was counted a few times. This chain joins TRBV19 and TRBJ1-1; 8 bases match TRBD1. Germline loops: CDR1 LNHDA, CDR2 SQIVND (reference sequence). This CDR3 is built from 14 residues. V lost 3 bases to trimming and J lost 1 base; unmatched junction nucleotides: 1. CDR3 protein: CASSIGQGNTEAFF. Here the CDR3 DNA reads TGTGCCAGTAGTATCGGACAGGGGAACACTGAAGCTTTCTTT.

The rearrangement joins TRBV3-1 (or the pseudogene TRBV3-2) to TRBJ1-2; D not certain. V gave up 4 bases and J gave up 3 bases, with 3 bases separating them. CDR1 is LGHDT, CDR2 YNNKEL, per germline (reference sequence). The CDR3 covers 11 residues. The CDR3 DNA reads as TGTGCCAGCAGCCGAGACTATGGCTACACCTTC. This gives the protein CASSRDYGYTF.

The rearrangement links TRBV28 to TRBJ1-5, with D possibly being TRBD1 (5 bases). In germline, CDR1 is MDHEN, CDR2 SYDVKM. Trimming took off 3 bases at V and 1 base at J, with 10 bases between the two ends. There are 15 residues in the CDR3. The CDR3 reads CASSFGGLSNQPQHF. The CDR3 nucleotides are TGTGCCAGCAGTTTTGGGGGGTTGAGCAATCAGCCCCAGCATTTT.

DNA of the CDR3: TGTGCCAGCAGTGGAAATGAGGGAGGGAAGCCCTCTGGAAACACCATATATTTT. It specifies CASSGNEGGKPSGNTIYF. The V call is TRBV6-1, the J call TRBJ1-3; D gene ambiguous. The CDR3 covers 18 residues. CDR1 is MNHNS and CDR2 is SASEGT in the germline V gene. Trimming took 4 bases from V and 0 from J, leaving 19 bases between them.

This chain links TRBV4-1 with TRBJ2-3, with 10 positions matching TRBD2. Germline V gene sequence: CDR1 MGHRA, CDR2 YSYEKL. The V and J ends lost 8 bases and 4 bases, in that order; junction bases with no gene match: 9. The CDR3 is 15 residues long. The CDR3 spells CASSKGAGGADTQYF. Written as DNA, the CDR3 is TGCGCCAGCTCCAAAGGAGCGGGAGGGGCAGATACGCAGTATTTT.

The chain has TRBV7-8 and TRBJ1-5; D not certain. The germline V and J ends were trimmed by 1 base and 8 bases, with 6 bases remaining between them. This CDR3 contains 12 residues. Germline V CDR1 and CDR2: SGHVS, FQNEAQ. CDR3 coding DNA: TGTGCCAGCAGCTTAGTCGGGGAGCCCCAGCATTTT. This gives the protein CASSLVGEPQHF.

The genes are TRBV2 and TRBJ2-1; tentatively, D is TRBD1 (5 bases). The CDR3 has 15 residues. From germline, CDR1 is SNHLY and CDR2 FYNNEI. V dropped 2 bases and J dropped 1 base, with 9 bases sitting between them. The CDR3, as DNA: TGTGCCAGCAGTGAAAGGCAGGGATCCTACAATGAGCAGTTCTTC. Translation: CASSERQGSYNEQFF.

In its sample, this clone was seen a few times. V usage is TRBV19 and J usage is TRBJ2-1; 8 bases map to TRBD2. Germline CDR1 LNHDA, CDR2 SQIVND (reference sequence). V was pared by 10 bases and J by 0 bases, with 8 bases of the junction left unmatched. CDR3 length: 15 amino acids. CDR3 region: CATTGAGGSYNEQFF. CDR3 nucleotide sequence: TGTGCCACCACGGGGGCGGGAGGCTCCTACAATGAGCAGTTCTTC. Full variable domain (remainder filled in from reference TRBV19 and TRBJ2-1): DGGITQSPKYLFRKEGQNVTLSCEQNLNHDAMYWYRQDPGQGLRLIYYSQIVNDFQKGDIAEGYSVSREKKESFPLTVTSAQKNPTAFYLCATTGAGGSYNEQFFGPGTRLTVL.

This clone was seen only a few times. CDR3 in amino acids: CASSPDRGYGYTF. The CDR3 nucleotides are TGTGCCAGCTCACCCGACAGGGGCTATGGCTACACCTTC. V usage is TRBV18 and J usage is TRBJ1-2; 8 nucleotides align to TRBD1. The germline V gene has CDR1 KGHSH and CDR2 LQKENI. CDR3 length: 13 amino acids. Trimming took 3 bases from V and 4 from J; bases not matched to a gene: 1.

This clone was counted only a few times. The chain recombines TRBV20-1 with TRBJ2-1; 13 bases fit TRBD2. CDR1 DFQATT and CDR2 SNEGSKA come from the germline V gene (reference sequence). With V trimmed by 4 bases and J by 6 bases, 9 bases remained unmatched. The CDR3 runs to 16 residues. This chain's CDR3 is CSATELAGGVGNEQFF. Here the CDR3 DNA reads TGCAGTGCTACTGAACTAGCGGGAGGGGTAGGCAATGAGCAGTTCTTC.

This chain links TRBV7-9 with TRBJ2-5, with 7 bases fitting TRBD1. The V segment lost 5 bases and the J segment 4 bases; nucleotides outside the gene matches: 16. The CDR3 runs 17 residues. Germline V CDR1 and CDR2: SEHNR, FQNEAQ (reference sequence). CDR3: CASSLGIGGVSGETQYF. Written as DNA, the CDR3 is TGTGCCAGCAGCCTCGGGATAGGGGGCGTTTCTGGAGAGACCCAGTACTTC.

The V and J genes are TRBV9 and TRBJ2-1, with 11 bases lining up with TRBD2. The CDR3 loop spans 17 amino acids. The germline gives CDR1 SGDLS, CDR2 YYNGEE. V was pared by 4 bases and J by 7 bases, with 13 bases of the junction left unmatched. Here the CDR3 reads CASSIGPLAGVQNEQFF. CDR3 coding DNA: TGTGCCAGCAGCATAGGGCCACTAGCGGGAGTCCAGAATGAGCAGTTCTTC.

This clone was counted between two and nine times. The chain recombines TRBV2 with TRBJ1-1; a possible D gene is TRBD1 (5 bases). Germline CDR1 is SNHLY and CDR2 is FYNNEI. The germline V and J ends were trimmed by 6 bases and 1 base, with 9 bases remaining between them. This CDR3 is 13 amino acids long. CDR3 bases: TGTGCCAGCAGAGATCAGGGGAACACTGAAGCTTTCTTT. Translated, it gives CASRDQGNTEAFF.

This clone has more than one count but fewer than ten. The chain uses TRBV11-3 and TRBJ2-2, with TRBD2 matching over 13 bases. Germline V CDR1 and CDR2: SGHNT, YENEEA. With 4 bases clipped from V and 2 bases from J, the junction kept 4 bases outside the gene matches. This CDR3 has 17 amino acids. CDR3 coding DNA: TGTGCCAGCAGCTCCTGGACTAGCGGGAGAAACACCGGGGAGCTGTTTTTT. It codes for CASSSWTSGRNTGELFF.